A selection of T cell receptor beta chains follows, all from one sample in a study of shared clonotypes between healthy human individuals. Produced via immunoSEQ multiplex PCR; TCRdb's table is partial and in-frame only. The data hold around 1.6 million clones, with 98% observed a single time. Material: naive CD4+ T cells sorted from blood. These receptors were obtained from a man younger than 40 in good health. Each CDR3 is given without its conserved first and last residue.

V gene	J gene	CDR3 protein
TRBV28	TRBJ1-1	ASSLEGLGTEAF
TRBV20-1	TRBJ1-2	RTSGTGYT
TRBV7-2	TRBJ2-3	ASSVQHTDTQY
TRBV20-1	TRBJ2-7	SGLAVYEQY
TRBV7-2	TRBJ2-3	ASSPADRASTDTQY
TRBV25-1	TRBJ2-1	ASSGTSIYNEQF
TRBV10-3	TRBJ2-7	AISAGQTPYEQY
TRBV5-4	TRBJ2-3	ASRGELAGFTDTQY
TRBV9	TRBJ2-3	ASSVGPGDTDTQY
TRBV19	TRBJ1-4	ASSIDRRHEKLF